The rows below give T cell receptor beta chains drawn from one sample of a study of control samples from healthy donors and cancer patients. Repertoires were generated with immunoSEQ multiplex PCR, while TCRdb's copy carries only in-frame clones and drops some. The sample has some 130,000 clones; 92% are singletons. The sample was blood. These receptors originate from a woman aged 45-60 years in good health. The CDR3 runs from the conserved cysteine through the conserved F or W. D genes are given only for firm matches. Some rows mark clone size as missing; the rest say once, few, many or name a class of expanded clone.

>-|TRBJ1-6|-|TRBV7-9
CASSRQRSPLHF
TGTGCCAGCAGCCGACAAAGATCACCCCTCCACTTT
>-|TRBJ1-5|-|TRBV2
CASSGGGNQPQHF
TGTGCCAGCAGTGGAGGTGGGAATCAGCCCCAGCATTTT
>TRBD2|TRBJ2-3|-|TRBV28
CASSLSGLAATDTQYF
TGTGCCAGCAGTTTATCGGGACTAGCGGCCACAGATACGCAGTATTTT
>-|TRBJ2-7|once|TRBV5-1
CASSLSSSSYEQYF
TGCGCCAGCAGCTTGTCCAGTAGCTCCTACGAGCAGTACTTC
>-|TRBJ2-1|-|TRBV10-3
CAIGGVYNEQFF
TGTGCCATCGGCGGTGTCTACAATGAGCAGTTCTTC
>-|TRBJ1-1|once|TRBV20-1
CSARDLTEAFF
TGCAGTGCCCGTGACTTGACTGAAGCTTTCTTT
>TRBD1|TRBJ1-1|-|TRBV10-1
CASSRHTGGAEAFF
TGCGCCAGCAGCCGACACACAGGGGGGGCTGAAGCTTTCTTT
>TRBD2|TRBJ2-1|-|TRBV10-2
CASSVGGRVDEQFF
TGCGCCAGCAGTGTCGGCGGGAGAGTCGATGAGCAGTTCTTC
>-|TRBJ2-3|-|TRBV5-4
CASSLPTDTQYF
TGTGCCAGCAGCTTACCCACAGATACGCAGTATTTT
>-|TRBJ1-5|-|TRBV5-1
CASSYYPPRPNQPQHF
TGCGCCAGCAGCTATTACCCCCCGCGGCCAAATCAGCCCCAGCATTTT
>TRBD2|TRBJ2-3|-|TRBV6-1
CASSEVGTTDTQYF
TGTGCCAGCAGTGAAGTGGGGACTACTGATACGCAGTATTTT
>TRBD1|TRBJ1-2|-|TRBV27
CASRLGQNYGYTF
TGTGCCAGCAGGCTGGGACAGAACTATGGCTACACCTTC
>-|TRBJ1-4|few|TRBV29-1
CSVVAEGKLFF
TGCAGCGTTGTGGCCGAGGGAAAACTGTTTTTT
>-|TRBJ1-1|-|TRBV7-9
CASSPRRGFNTEAFF
TGTGCCAGCAGCCCCAGAAGAGGGTTCAACACTGAAGCTTTCTTT
>-|TRBJ2-2|-|TRBV30
CAWSVLDTGELFF
TGTGCCTGGAGTGTACTGGACACCGGGGAGCTGTTTTTT
>-|TRBJ2-3|-|TRBV4-1
CASSQVVTDTQYF
TGCGCCAGCAGCCAAGTCGTAACAGATACGCAGTATTTT